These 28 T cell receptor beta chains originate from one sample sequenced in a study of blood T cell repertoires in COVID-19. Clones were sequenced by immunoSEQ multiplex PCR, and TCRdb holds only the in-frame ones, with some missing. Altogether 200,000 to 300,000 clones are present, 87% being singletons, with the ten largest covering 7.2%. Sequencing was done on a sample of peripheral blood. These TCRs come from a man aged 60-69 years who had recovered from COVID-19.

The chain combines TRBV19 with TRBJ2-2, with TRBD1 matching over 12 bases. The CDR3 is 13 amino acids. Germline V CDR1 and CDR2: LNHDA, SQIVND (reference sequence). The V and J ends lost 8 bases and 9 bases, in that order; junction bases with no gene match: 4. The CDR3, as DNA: TGTGCCAGTGGGACAGGGGGCCGTCGGGAGCTGTTTTTT. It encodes CASGTGGRRELFF.

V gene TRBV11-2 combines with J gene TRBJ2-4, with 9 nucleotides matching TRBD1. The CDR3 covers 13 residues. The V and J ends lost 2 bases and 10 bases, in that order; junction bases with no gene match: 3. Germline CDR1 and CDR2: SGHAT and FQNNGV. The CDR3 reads CASSLSGTGIQYF. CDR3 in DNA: TGTGCCAGCAGCTTATCCGGGACAGGGATTCAGTACTTC.

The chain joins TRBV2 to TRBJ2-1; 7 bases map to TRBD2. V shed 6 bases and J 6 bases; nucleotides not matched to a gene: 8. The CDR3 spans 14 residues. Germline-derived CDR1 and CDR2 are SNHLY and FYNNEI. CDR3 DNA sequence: TGTGCCAGCAGGGGGAGGGGATTCGTCAATGAGCAGTTCTTC. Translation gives CASRGRGFVNEQFF.

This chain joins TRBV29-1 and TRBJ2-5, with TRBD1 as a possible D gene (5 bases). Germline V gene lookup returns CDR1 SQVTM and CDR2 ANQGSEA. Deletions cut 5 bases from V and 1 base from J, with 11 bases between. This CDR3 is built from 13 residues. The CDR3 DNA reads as TGCAGCGTTTTGCAGGGCCTCCAAGAGACCCAGTACTTC. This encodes CSVLQGLQETQYF.

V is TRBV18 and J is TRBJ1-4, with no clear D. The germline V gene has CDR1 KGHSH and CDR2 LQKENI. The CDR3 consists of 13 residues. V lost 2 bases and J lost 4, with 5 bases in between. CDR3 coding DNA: TGTGCCAGCTCACCAGACATTAATGAAAAACTGTTTTTT. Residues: CASSPDINEKLFF.

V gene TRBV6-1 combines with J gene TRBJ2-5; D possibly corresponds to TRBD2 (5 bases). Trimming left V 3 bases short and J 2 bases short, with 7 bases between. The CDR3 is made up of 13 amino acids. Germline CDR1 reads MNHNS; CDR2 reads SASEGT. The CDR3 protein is CASSDRTQETQYF. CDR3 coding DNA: TGTGCCAGCAGTGACAGGACTCAAGAGACCCAGTACTTC.

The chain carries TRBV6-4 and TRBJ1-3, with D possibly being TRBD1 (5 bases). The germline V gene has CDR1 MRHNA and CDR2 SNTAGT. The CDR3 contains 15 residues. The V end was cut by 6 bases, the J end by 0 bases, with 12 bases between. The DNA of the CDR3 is TGTGCCAGCAGCCCCGACAGCCTCTCTGGAAACACCATATATTTT. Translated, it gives CASSPDSLSGNTIYF.

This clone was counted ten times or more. CDR3 protein: CAISEQGAQTEAFF. The CDR3 coding sequence is TGTGCCATCAGTGAACAGGGGGCGCAGACTGAAGCTTTCTTT. This chain uses TRBV10-3 with TRBJ1-1, with 9 bases aligning to TRBD1. Per germline, CDR1 ENHRY and CDR2 SYGVKD. V shed 3 bases and J 5 bases; nucleotides not matched to a gene: 4. This CDR3 comprises 14 residues.

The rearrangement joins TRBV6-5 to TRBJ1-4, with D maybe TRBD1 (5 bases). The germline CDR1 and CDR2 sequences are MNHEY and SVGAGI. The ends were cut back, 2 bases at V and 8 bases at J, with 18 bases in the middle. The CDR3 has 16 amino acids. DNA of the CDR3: TGTGCCAGCAGTTACGGCAATCCGGGACTTTTGGAAAAACTGTTTTTT. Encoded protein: CASSYGNPGLLEKLFF.

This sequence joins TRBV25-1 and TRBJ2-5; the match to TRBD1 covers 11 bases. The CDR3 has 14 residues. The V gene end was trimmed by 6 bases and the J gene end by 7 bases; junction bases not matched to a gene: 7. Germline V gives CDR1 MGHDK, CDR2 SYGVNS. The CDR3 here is CASSPRTGGLTQYF. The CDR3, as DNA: TGTGCCAGCAGCCCCCGGACAGGGGGCCTGACCCAGTACTTC.

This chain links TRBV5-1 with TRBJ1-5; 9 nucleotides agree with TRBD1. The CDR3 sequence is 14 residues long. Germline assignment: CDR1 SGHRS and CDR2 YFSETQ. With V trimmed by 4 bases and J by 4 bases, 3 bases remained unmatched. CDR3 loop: CASSDGTGNQPQHF. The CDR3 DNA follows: TGCGCCAGCAGCGACGGGACAGGGAATCAGCCCCAGCATTTT. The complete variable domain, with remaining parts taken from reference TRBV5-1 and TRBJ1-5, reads KAGVTQTPRYLIKTRGQQVTLSCSPISGHRSVSWYQQTPGQGLQFLFEYFSETQRNKGNFPGRFSGRQFSNSRSEMNVSTLELGDSALYLCASSDGTGNQPQHFGDGTRLSIL.

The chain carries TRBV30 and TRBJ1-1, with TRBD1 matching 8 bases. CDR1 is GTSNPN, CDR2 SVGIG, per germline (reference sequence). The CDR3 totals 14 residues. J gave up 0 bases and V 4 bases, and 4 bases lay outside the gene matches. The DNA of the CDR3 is TGTGCCTGGAACCGACAGGGGATGAACACTGAAGCTTTCTTT. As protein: CAWNRQGMNTEAFF.

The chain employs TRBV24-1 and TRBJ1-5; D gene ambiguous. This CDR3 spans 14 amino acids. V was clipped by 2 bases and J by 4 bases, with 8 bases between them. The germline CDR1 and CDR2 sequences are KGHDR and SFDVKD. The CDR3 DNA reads TGTGCCACCAGTGATTCCGGTCGGAATCAGCCCCAGCATTTT. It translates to CATSDSGRNQPQHF.

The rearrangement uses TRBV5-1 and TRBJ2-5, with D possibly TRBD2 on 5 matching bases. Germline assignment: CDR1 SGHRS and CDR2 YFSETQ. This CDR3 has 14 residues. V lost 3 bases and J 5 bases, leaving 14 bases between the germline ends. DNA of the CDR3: TGCGCCAGCAGCTCACCGGCGGGCGCGGAGACCCAGTACTTC. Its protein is CASSSPAGAETQYF.

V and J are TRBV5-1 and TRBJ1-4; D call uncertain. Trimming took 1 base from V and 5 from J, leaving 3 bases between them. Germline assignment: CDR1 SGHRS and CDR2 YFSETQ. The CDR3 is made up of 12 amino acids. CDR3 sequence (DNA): TGCGCCAGCAGCTTGTCGAATGAAAAACTGTTTTTT. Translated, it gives CASSLSNEKLFF.

As DNA, the CDR3 is TGCAGCCCAAAAATCGGGACAAGGCAAGAGACCCAGTACTTC. Translating it yields CSPKIGTRQETQYF. V gene TRBV29-1 combines with J gene TRBJ2-5; the D gene is possibly TRBD1 (6 bases). Trimming pared 8 bases from V and 2 bases from J, leaving 18 bases between. The CDR3 extends over 14 amino acids. Germline CDR1 and CDR2: SQVTM and ANQGSEA.

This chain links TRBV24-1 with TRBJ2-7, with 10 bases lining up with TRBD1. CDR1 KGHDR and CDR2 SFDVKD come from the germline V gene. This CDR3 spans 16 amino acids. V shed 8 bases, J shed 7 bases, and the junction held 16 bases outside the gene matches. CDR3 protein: CATNPCKRTGGLEQYV. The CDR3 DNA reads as TGTGCCACCAACCCATGCAAGCGGACAGGGGGTCTTGAGCAGTACGTC.

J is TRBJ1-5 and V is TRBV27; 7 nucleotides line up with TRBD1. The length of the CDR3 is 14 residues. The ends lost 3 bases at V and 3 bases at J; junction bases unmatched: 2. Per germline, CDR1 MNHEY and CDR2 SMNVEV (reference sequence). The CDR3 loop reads CASSFTGANQPQHF. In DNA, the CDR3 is TGTGCCAGCAGTTTTACAGGGGCCAATCAGCCCCAGCATTTT.

The CDR3 sequence: CASSTNLAGGTNTGELFF. Here the CDR3 DNA reads TGCGCCAGCAGCACCAACCTAGCGGGGGGCACGAACACCGGGGAGCTGTTTTTT. The chain couples TRBV5-1 to TRBJ2-2; the match to TRBD2 covers 11 bases. CDR1 and CDR2 from the germline V gene are SGHRS and YFSETQ. This CDR3 has 18 amino acids. Trimming removed 4 bases from V and 0 bases from J; junction bases left unmatched: 8.

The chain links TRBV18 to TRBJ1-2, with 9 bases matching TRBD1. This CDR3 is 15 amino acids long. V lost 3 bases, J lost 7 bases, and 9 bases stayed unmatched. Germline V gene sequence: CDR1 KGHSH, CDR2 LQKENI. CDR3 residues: CASSPPPGQGLGYTF. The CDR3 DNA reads TGTGCCAGCTCACCGCCTCCGGGACAGGGCCTTGGCTACACCTTC. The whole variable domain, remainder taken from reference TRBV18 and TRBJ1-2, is NAGVMQNPRHLVRRRGQEARLRCSPMKGHSHVYWYRQLPEEGLKFMVYLQKENIIDESGMPKERFSAEFPKEGPSILRIQQVVRGDSAAYFCASSPPPGQGLGYTFGSGTRLTVV.

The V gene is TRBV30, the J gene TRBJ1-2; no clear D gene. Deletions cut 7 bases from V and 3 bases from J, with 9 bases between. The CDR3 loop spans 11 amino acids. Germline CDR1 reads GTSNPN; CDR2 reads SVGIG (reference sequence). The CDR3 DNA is TGTGCCTCCCCAGGTTACTATGGCTACACCTTC. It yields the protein CASPGYYGYTF. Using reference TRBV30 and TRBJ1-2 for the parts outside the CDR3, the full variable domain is SQTIHQWPATLVQPVGSPLSLECTVEGTSNPNLYWYRQAAGRGLQLLFYSVGIGQISSEVPQNLSASRPQDRQFILSSKKLLLSDSGFYLCASPGYYGYTFGSGTRLTVV.

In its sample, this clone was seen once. This chain's CDR3 is CASSLLGVPNTEAFF. The CDR3 DNA follows: TGTGCCAGCAGTTTATTAGGGGTTCCGAACACTGAAGCTTTCTTT. This chain connects TRBV27 to TRBJ1-1; maybe TRBD1 (5 bases). Germline V gene data show CDR1 as MNHEY and CDR2 as SMNVEV (reference sequence). Trimming removed 1 base at V and 1 base at J, with 10 bases between. This CDR3 spans 15 amino acids.

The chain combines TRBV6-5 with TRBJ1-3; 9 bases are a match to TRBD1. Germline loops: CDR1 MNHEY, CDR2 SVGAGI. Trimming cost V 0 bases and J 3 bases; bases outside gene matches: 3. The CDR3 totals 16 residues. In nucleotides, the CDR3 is TGTGCCAGCAGTTACTCCGACAGGGGGGGTGGAAACACCATATATTTT. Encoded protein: CASSYSDRGGGNTIYF.

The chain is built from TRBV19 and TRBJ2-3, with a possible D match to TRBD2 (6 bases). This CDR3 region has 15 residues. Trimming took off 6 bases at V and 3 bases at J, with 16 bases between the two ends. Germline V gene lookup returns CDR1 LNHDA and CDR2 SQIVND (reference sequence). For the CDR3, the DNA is TGTGCCAGTAGGTCATCGGCGGGGAGGACAGATACGCAGTATTTT. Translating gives CASRSSAGRTDTQYF. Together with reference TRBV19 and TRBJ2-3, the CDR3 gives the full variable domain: DGGITQSPKYLFRKEGQNVTLSCEQNLNHDAMYWYRQDPGQGLRLIYYSQIVNDFQKGDIAEGYSVSREKKESFPLTVTSAQKNPTAFYLCASRSSAGRTDTQYFGPGTRLTVL.

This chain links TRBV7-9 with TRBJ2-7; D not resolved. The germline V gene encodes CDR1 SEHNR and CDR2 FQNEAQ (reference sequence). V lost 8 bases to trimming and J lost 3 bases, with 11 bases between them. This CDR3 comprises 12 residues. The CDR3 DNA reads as TGTGCCAGCGGTCCGGTTCACTACGAGCAGTACTTC. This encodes CASGPVHYEQYF.

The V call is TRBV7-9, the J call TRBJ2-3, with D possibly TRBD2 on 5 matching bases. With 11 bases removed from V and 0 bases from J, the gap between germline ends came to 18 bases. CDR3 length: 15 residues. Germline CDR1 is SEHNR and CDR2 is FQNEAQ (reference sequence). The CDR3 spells CAGRASGTSTDTQYF. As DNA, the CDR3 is TGTGCCGGTCGGGCAAGCGGTACTAGCACAGATACGCAGTATTTT.

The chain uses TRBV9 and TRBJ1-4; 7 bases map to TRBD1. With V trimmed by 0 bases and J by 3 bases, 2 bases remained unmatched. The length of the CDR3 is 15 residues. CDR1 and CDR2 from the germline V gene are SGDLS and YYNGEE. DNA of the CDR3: TGTGCCAGCAGCGTAGCGGGGACAGCTAATGAAAAACTGTTTTTT. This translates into CASSVAGTANEKLFF.

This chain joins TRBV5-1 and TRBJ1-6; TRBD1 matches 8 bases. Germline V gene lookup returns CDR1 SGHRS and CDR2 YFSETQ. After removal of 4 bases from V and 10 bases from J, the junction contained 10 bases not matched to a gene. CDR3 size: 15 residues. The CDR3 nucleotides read TGCGCCAGCAGCCCATGGACAGGGCGGTACTCACCCCTCCACTTT. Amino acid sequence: CASSPWTGRYSPLHF.